The next 19 T cell receptor beta chains were all read from a single sample in a study of CD8+ T cells in alopecia areata. RNA, once extracted, was reverse transcribed into cDNA for use as the sequencing template. TCRdb's copy holds only in-frame clones and misses some; the assay was immunoSEQ multiplex PCR. The table shows some 88,000 clones, with around 40% occurring only once. Treatment defined: oral pan-JAK inhibitor, 5-10 mg twice daily. Sequencing used CD8+ T cells sorted from blood, obtained at week 24, from a patient treated with tofacitinib. Receptors were obtained from a human donor with alopecia areata.

The rearrangement joins TRBV28 to TRBJ2-3; D not certain. This CDR3 has 13 residues. From germline, CDR1 is MDHEN and CDR2 SYDVKM. V shed 1 base and J shed 4 bases, with 6 bases lying between them. CDR3 sequence (DNA): TGTGCCAGCAGTTTATCGAGAGCAGATACGCAGTATTTT. It encodes CASSLSRADTQYF.

The J gene is TRBJ2-3, the V gene TRBV11-2, with TRBD2 matching 9 bases. The CDR3 is 15 amino acids. Germline V lookup: CDR1 SGHAT, CDR2 FQNNGV. With 1 base clipped from V and 6 bases from J, the junction kept 5 bases outside the gene matches. The CDR3 sequence: CASSLGGRALDTQYF. CDR3 in DNA: TGTGCCAGCAGCTTAGGCGGGAGGGCCTTGGATACGCAGTATTTT.

The V gene is TRBV29-1, the J gene TRBJ2-7; D uncertain. V was trimmed by 0 bases and J by 2 bases, leaving 8 bases between them. CDR1 SQVTM and CDR2 ANQGSEA come from the germline V gene. The CDR3 contains 13 residues. DNA for the CDR3: TGCAGCGTTGAAGAATCCGCACCCTACGAGCAGTACTTC. Translation: CSVEESAPYEQYF.

The CDR3 DNA follows: TGTGCCAGTAGCCTAGCGGCCCAAGAGACCCAGTACTTC. Protein product: CASSLAAQETQYF. The chain links TRBV19 to TRBJ2-5, with 7 positions matching TRBD2. Germline loops: CDR1 LNHDA, CDR2 SQIVND (reference sequence). The CDR3 runs 13 residues. V lost 6 bases to trimming and J lost 1 base; unmatched junction nucleotides: 2. Full variable domain (rest looked up from reference TRBV19 and TRBJ2-5): DGGITQSPKYLFRKEGQNVTLSCEQNLNHDAMYWYRQDPGQGLRLIYYSQIVNDFQKGDIAEGYSVSREKKESFPLTVTSAQKNPTAFYLCASSLAAQETQYFGPGTRLLVL.

Only a few counts were recorded for this clone. The chain employs TRBV5-1 and TRBJ2-1; 7 bases fit TRBD2. The CDR3 spans 14 residues. Germline loops: CDR1 SGHRS, CDR2 YFSETQ. With 2 bases clipped from V and 2 bases from J, the junction kept 1 base outside the gene matches. Here the CDR3 reads CASSFGGTYNEQFF. DNA of the CDR3: TGCGCCAGCAGCTTCGGGGGGACCTACAATGAGCAGTTCTTC.

This clone has more than one count but fewer than ten. The same CDR3 is also encoded by other DNA sequences in this sample. The rearrangement uses TRBV28 and TRBJ2-7, with a weak D call TRBD1 (5 bases). V shed 5 bases and J shed 2 bases, with 10 bases lying between them. The CDR3 loop spans 13 amino acids. CDR1 is MDHEN and CDR2 is SYDVKM in the germline V gene. CDR3 nucleotides: TGTGCCAGCAGTCTACAGGTAGCCTACGAGCAGTACTTC. Translated, it gives CASSLQVAYEQYF.

V gene TRBV30 combines with J gene TRBJ2-2; D is possibly TRBD1 (5 bases). This CDR3 spans 14 amino acids. The germline CDR1 and CDR2 sequences are GTSNPN and SVGIG (reference sequence). Trimming took 4 bases from V and 4 from J, leaving 13 bases between them. CDR3 bases: TGTGCCTGGATGCAGGGATGGAGCACCGGGGAGCTGTTTTTT. Its translation: CAWMQGWSTGELFF.

Only a few counts were recorded for this clone. This chain uses TRBV5-5 with TRBJ1-5, with D tentatively TRBD1 (5 bases). Trimming pared 3 bases from V and 7 bases from J, leaving 11 bases between. Germline V lookup: CDR1 SGHKS, CDR2 YYEKEE (reference sequence). The length of the CDR3 is 13 residues. This CDR3 is CASSSQGNQPQHF. The DNA for the CDR3 is TGTGCCAGCAGCTCGCAGGGTAACCAGCCCCAGCATTTT.

J is TRBJ2-7 and V is TRBV4-1, with 9 bases lining up with TRBD1. Germline loops: CDR1 MGHRA, CDR2 YSYEKL. Trimming removed 0 bases from V and 0 bases from J; junction bases left unmatched: 9. The CDR3 is 18 amino acids. In DNA form, the CDR3 reads TGCGCCAGCAGCCAAGATCCCCGCGGGACAGGGAGCTCCTACGAGCAGTACTTC. Amino acid sequence: CASSQDPRGTGSSYEQYF.

The rearrangement links TRBV30 to TRBJ2-1, with D tentatively TRBD2 (5 bases). V was pared by 2 bases and J by 7 bases, with 12 bases between. The CDR3 spans 13 residues. Germline loops: CDR1 GTSNPN, CDR2 SVGIG (reference sequence). The CDR3 sequence is CAWSTGTVNEQFF. As DNA, the CDR3 is TGTGCCTGGAGTACGGGAACGGTAAATGAGCAGTTCTTC.

This clone was detected a few times. V gene TRBV7-8 combines with J gene TRBJ2-5; 9 positions agree with TRBD2. Germline values: CDR1 SGHVS, CDR2 FQNEAQ. After removal of 0 bases from V and 4 bases from J, the junction contained 6 bases not matched to a gene. The CDR3 extends over 16 amino acids. The CDR3 DNA follows: TGTGCCAGCAGCTTAGCGAGCGGCGGGAGGGGAGAGACCCAGTACTTC. Its protein is CASSLASGGRGETQYF.

This chain joins TRBV9 and TRBJ2-1, with 8 bases aligning to TRBD2. The V segment lost 4 bases and the J segment 2 bases; nucleotides outside the gene matches: 5. From germline, CDR1 is SGDLS and CDR2 YYNGEE. The length of the CDR3 is 15 residues. The CDR3 here is CASSPSGRAYNEQFF. The CDR3 DNA reads TGTGCCAGCAGCCCCTCCGGGAGGGCCTACAATGAGCAGTTCTTC.

Here the CDR3 DNA reads TGTGCCAGCAGCAGACTAGCGGGAGGAGAGACCCAGTACTTC. Its protein is CASSRLAGGETQYF. The V gene is TRBV7-9, the J gene TRBJ2-5, with 13 bases lining up with TRBD2. The V gene's germline CDR1 is SEHNR and CDR2 FQNEAQ (reference sequence). V was pared by 5 bases and J by 4 bases, with 1 base of the junction left unmatched. This CDR3 contains 14 residues. Drawing the rest from reference TRBV7-9 and TRBJ2-5, the complete variable domain is DTGVSQNPRHKITKRGQNVTFRCDPISEHNRLYWYRQTLGQGPEFLTYFQNEAQLEKSRLLSDRFSAERPKGSFSTLEIQRTEQGDSAMYLCASSRLAGGETQYFGPGTRLLVL.

The chain links TRBV7-2 to TRBJ2-7; D not resolved. The CDR3 runs to 17 residues. Germline V CDR1 and CDR2: SGHTA, FQGNSA. V lost 5 bases and J lost 5, with 25 bases in between. CDR3 sequence: CASSPPGRRQRLNEQYF. In DNA form, the CDR3 reads TGTGCCAGCAGCCCTCCTGGGCGGCGCCAGCGTTTGAACGAGCAGTACTTC.

The rearrangement links TRBV25-1 to TRBJ2-3, with 13 bases fitting TRBD2. CDR1 is MGHDK, CDR2 SYGVNS, per germline. With 4 bases clipped from V and 4 bases from J, the junction kept 2 bases outside the gene matches. The CDR3 totals 15 residues. The CDR3 reads CASSGTSGSADTQYF. In DNA, the CDR3 is TGTGCCAGCAGTGGGACTAGCGGGAGCGCAGATACGCAGTATTTT. Full variable domain (missing parts from reference TRBV25-1 and TRBJ2-3): EADIYQTPRYLVIGTGKKITLECSQTMGHDKMYWYQQDPGMELHLIHYSYGVNSTEKGDLSSESTVSRIRTEHFPLTLESARPSHTSQYLCASSGTSGSADTQYFGPGTRLTVL.

CDR3 sequence (DNA): TGTGCCAGCAGCCAATTACTAGTGGGGGACGATGAGCAGTTCTTC. As protein: CASSQLLVGDDEQFF. This chain uses TRBV14 with TRBJ2-1; D possibly uses TRBD1 or TRBD2 (5 bases each). V dropped 2 bases and J dropped 8 bases, with 16 bases sitting between them. Germline CDR1 and CDR2: SGHDN and FVKESK. The CDR3 is 15 residues long.

Note on this clone: A much larger clone is a single base away; this may be a read error. The V and J genes are TRBV11-2 and TRBJ2-3, with a possible D match to TRBD1 (6 bases). With 5 bases removed from V and 5 bases from J, the gap between germline ends came to 8 bases. Germline values: CDR1 SGHAT, CDR2 FQNNGV. The CDR3 sequence is 12 residues long. The CDR3 reads CASSLGGDTQYF. The DNA of the CDR3 is TGTGCCAGCAGCCTAGGGGGAGATACGCAGTATTTT.

The chain is built from TRBV29-1 and TRBJ2-2; 8 bases align to TRBD1. In germline, CDR1 is SQVTM, CDR2 ANQGSEA. Trimming at V came to 7 bases and at J to 6 bases, leaving 4 bases not matched to a gene. The CDR3 consists of 12 residues. CDR3 in DNA: TGCAGCGGGCAGGGGGCGTCCGGGGAGCTGTTTTTT. It specifies CSGQGASGELFF.

This clone appeared a few times. J is TRBJ1-3 and V is TRBV7-3, with unresolved D. This CDR3 has 16 residues. Per the germline V gene, CDR1 is SGHTA and CDR2 is FQGTGA. V lost 5 bases, J lost 1 base, and 15 bases lay in between. CDR3 loop: CASSPSNVGSGNTIYF. The CDR3 DNA is TGTGCCAGCAGCCCCTCGAATGTGGGTTCTGGAAACACCATATATTTT.